This T cell receptor beta chain was observed in a study of blood T cell repertoires in COVID-19. Study-wide context: Researchers got acute and convalescent COVID-19 samples from the United States, Italy and Spain. Sources were T cells, B-cell-depleted T cells, or PBMCs; the material itself was cDNA or gDNA.

Germline values: CDR1 LNHNV, CDR2 YYDKDF (reference sequence). V gave up 3 bases and J gave up 3 bases; unmatched junction bases: 13. The length of the CDR3 is 17 residues. Original handling: The assay estimated nucleated cells by amplifying reference gene primers. Profiling relied on immunoSEQ multiplex PCR, and the TCRdb table lists in-frame clones only, not all of them. V and J calls plus clone size are reproduced from that table; the DNA served to infer D and trimming. The data contain about 290,000 clones, around 85% of them singletons. The receptor was isolated from a woman in her 50s with active or convalescent COVID-19. Specimen: peripheral blood. The rearrangement links TRBV15 to TRBJ1-1; 7 nucleotides agree with TRBD1. CDR3 DNA: TGTGCCACCAGCAGTGAGAAATTGGGACAGAGGCACACTGAAGCTTTCTTT. Translation: CATSSEKLGQRHTEAFF.